Following are 20 T cell receptor beta chains from one sample sequenced in a study of long-term antiretroviral therapy in people with HIV. Version v3.0 of the immunoSEQ assay ran at survey level. Clones were read by immunoSEQ multiplex PCR, and TCRdb kept only the in-frame ones, dropping some. The sample holds 20,000 to 25,000 clones, around 87% seen once. The sample consisted of unsorted PBMCs, taken 0.2 years before starting antiretroviral therapy. Receptors were obtained from a man between 18 and 35 years old with HIV.

CDR3 nucleotide sequence: TGTGCCAGCAGTGACCCTCGACAGATCAATGAGCAGTTCTTC. It translates to CASSDPRQINEQFF. This chain connects TRBV6-1 to TRBJ2-1; a possible D gene is TRBD1 (5 bases). Germline V CDR1 and CDR2: MNHNS, SASEGT. V dropped 3 bases and J dropped 6 bases, with 12 bases sitting between them. The CDR3 is 14 amino acids.

The chain combines TRBV5-1 with TRBJ1-1; TRBD1 matches 8 bases. Looked up from germline, CDR1 is SGHRS and CDR2 is YFSETQ. The CDR3 runs to 14 residues. The V gene end was trimmed by 3 bases and the J gene end by 1 base; junction bases not matched to a gene: 2. The CDR3: CASSSGTGNTEAFF. The CDR3 DNA follows: TGCGCCAGCAGCTCCGGGACAGGGAACACTGAAGCTTTCTTT.

The chain couples TRBV18 to TRBJ2-1, with TRBD2 as a possible D gene (5 bases). Germline-derived CDR1 and CDR2 are KGHSH and LQKENI. CDR3 length equals 15 residues. Deletions cut 4 bases from V and 1 base from J, with 11 bases between. CDR3 amino acids: CASSLPGSSYNEQFF. The CDR3 DNA is TGTGCCAGCTCACTCCCGGGGTCTTCCTACAATGAGCAGTTCTTC.

The genes are TRBV27 and TRBJ2-6; the D gene is possibly TRBD1 (6 bases). Germline V gene lookup returns CDR1 MNHEY and CDR2 SMNVEV (reference sequence). This CDR3 has 16 residues. The germline V and J ends were trimmed by 3 bases and 4 bases, with 13 bases remaining between them. CDR3 amino acids: CASSLLGARGANVLTF. The CDR3 DNA reads as TGTGCCAGCAGTTTGTTGGGGGCGAGAGGGGCCAACGTCCTGACTTTC.

The chain recombines TRBV10-3 with TRBJ2-1; 16 bases line up with TRBD2. Germline CDR1 reads ENHRY; CDR2 reads SYGVKD. J gave up 10 bases and V 2 bases, and 5 bases lay outside the gene matches. The CDR3 is 16 amino acids. For the CDR3, the DNA is TGTGCCATCAGTGAGGGGACTAGCGGGGGGGCCGGGGAGCAGTTCTTC. Translated: CAISEGTSGGAGEQFF.

This clone was counted between two and nine times. The CDR3 loop reads CASSLSAMAGYTF. The DNA of the CDR3 is TGTGCCAGCAGTTTGTCAGCAATGGCGGGCTACACCTTC. The chain uses TRBV6-5 and TRBJ1-2; D ambiguous. CDR3 length: 13 residues. CDR1 is MNHEY and CDR2 is SVGAGI in the germline V gene. Trimming cost V 4 bases and J 8 bases, with 14 bases left between them.

This clone was seen a single time. The same CDR3 also results from other DNA sequences found in this sample. The chain links TRBV4-3 to TRBJ2-7, with 8 bases matching TRBD2. The CDR3 spans 14 residues. Germline CDR1 LGHNA, CDR2 YSLEER. The junction had 2 bases not matched to a gene; V was cut back by 1 base and J by 3 bases. The CDR3 loop reads CASSQGSGGYEQYF. The CDR3 coding sequence is TGCGCCAGCAGCCAAGGGAGCGGGGGCTACGAGCAGTACTTC.

The chain carries TRBV15 and TRBJ2-5; D is unclear. The CDR3 consists of 11 residues. Deletions cut 5 bases from V and 3 bases from J, with 4 bases between. Germline V gene sequence: CDR1 LNHNV, CDR2 YYDKDF (reference sequence). CDR3 nucleotides: TGTGCCACCAGCGGTGAAGAGACCCAGTACTTC. Its protein is CATSGEETQYF.

The V call is TRBV5-1, the J call TRBJ2-6; D not resolved. Deletions cut 2 bases from V and 0 bases from J, with 9 bases between. Germline-derived CDR1 and CDR2 are SGHRS and YFSETQ. The CDR3 spans 16 residues. The CDR3 DNA sequence: TGCGCCAGCAGCTTAAAAGGAAACTCTGGGGCCAACGTCCTGACTTTC. Translating it yields CASSLKGNSGANVLTF.

This chain connects TRBV9 to TRBJ2-2, with a weak D call TRBD1 (5 bases). V lost 0 bases and J lost 0, with 18 bases in between. This CDR3 comprises 19 residues. Germline V gives CDR1 SGDLS, CDR2 YYNGEE. The CDR3, as DNA: TGTGCCAGCAGCGTAGAGGGGCCACCTCGACCGTCGAACACCGGGGAGCTGTTTTTT. It is translated as CASSVEGPPRPSNTGELFF.

CDR3 protein: CASSRRQVYEQYF. Here the CDR3 DNA reads TGTGCCAGCAGCAGAAGACAGGTCTACGAGCAGTACTTC. The gene calls are TRBV21-1 and TRBJ2-7; the table's D call TRBD1 went unverified against the DNA. TRBV21-1 corresponds to a pseudogene. The CDR3 sequence is 13 residues long.

The chain couples TRBV4-1 to TRBJ2-7; D remains unclear. The CDR3 is 16 amino acids. Trimming pared 2 bases from V and 4 bases from J, leaving 18 bases between. Looked up from germline, CDR1 is MGHRA and CDR2 is YSYEKL. CDR3 sequence (DNA): TGCGCCAGCAGCCAAACAATTCCCCCTCCTCATTACGAGCAGTACTTC. Its translation: CASSQTIPPPHYEQYF.

This rearrangement joins TRBV29-1 to TRBJ2-7; D is undetermined. The CDR3 loop spans 13 amino acids. Trimming stripped 4 bases from V and 3 bases from J, with 13 bases between. The germline CDR1 and CDR2 sequences are SQVTM and ANQGSEA. The CDR3 nucleotides read TGCAGCGTTGGCAGGTTGGGGATCTACGAGCAGTACTTC. Translating gives CSVGRLGIYEQYF.

The count of this clone is one. The chain couples TRBV6-6 to TRBJ1-1; TRBD1 aligns across 7 bases. Trimming took 6 bases from V and 2 from J; bases not matched to a gene: 12. CDR1 is MNHNY, CDR2 SVGAGI, per germline (reference sequence). The CDR3 consists of 16 residues. The CDR3 nucleotides are TGTGCCAGCAGGGGACACTCGGACAGGCCTAACACTGAAGCTTTCTTT. This translates into CASRGHSDRPNTEAFF.

This clone was detected once. The rearrangement uses TRBV19 and TRBJ2-7; TRBD2 is a possible D gene (5 bases). Trimming shortened V by 2 bases and J by 7 bases, and 12 bases separated the two germline ends. There are 13 residues in the CDR3. Germline values: CDR1 LNHDA, CDR2 SQIVND (reference sequence). The CDR3 spells CASSISLAEEQYF. Written as DNA, the CDR3 is TGTGCCAGTAGTATAAGTCTAGCTGAGGAGCAGTACTTC.

The chain has TRBV19 and TRBJ1-1; 9 bases agree with TRBD1. Germline V gene sequence: CDR1 LNHDA, CDR2 SQIVND (reference sequence). Unmatched junction bases numbered 10, after V lost 6 bases and J lost 8 bases. The length of the CDR3 is 14 residues. The CDR3 loop is CASSPKGQGSEAFF. In DNA, the CDR3 is TGTGCCAGTAGCCCCAAGGGACAGGGATCGGAAGCTTTCTTT.

The rearrangement uses TRBV7-3 and TRBJ2-1; 10 bases agree with TRBD2. V was clipped by 3 bases and J by 4 bases; unmatched bases: 3. CDR3 size: 15 residues. Germline CDR1 reads SGHTA; CDR2 reads FQGTGA. Written as DNA, the CDR3 is TGTGCCAGCAGCTTCCAAGCGGGGGGGTACAATGAGCAGTTCTTC. The encoded protein is CASSFQAGGYNEQFF.

The chain uses TRBV2 and TRBJ2-7; TRBD1 matches at 8 bases. This CDR3 has 14 amino acids. Germline CDR1 SNHLY, CDR2 FYNNEI. V was clipped by 4 bases and J by 1 base; unmatched bases: 3. In nucleotides, the CDR3 is TGTGCCAGCAGTGTGGACAGGGCTTCCTACGAGCAGTACTTC. Translating it yields CASSVDRASYEQYF.

The chain has TRBV25-1 and TRBJ2-5; perhaps TRBD1 as D (5 bases). This CDR3 is built from 12 residues. CDR1 and CDR2 from the germline V gene are MGHDK and SYGVNS. Deletions cut 3 bases from V and 3 bases from J, with 5 bases between. CDR3 in DNA: TGTGCCAGCAGTGACAGGGAAGAGACCCAGTACTTC. Translation: CASSDREETQYF.

This clone was seen more than once but under ten times. The chain has TRBV11-1 and TRBJ2-5; D possibly corresponds to TRBD2 (7 bases). The V gene lost 8 bases and the J gene lost 5 bases, with 15 bases spanning the gap. This CDR3 is built from 13 residues. Germline values: CDR1 SGHAT, CDR2 FQDESV (reference sequence). As DNA, the CDR3 is TGTGCCAGCGCCGGGGGGCGGTGGGAGACCCAGTACTTC. It yields the protein CASAGGRWETQYF.